The 15 T cell receptor beta chains in this list originate from one sample, sequenced in a study of OX40 agonist ivuxolimab in advanced cancers. Here immunoSEQ multiplex PCR was the method, and the copy in TCRdb shows in-frame clones only, minus some. The sample carries approximately 17,000 clones, roughly 78% recorded once. The sequencing used CD4+ or CD8+ T cells sorted from blood, collected in a trial of the OX40 agonist ivuxolimab. The source is an adult with an advanced solid tumor such as melanoma, head and neck, liver or kidney cancer.

With respect to this clone: No DNA is shown, since the ends of the CDR3 on it are uncertain; the CDR3 is the one TCRdb lists. The rearrangement uses TRBV21-1 and TRBJ1-5. TRBV21-1 is assigned pseudogene status. The CDR3 adds up to 16 amino acids, both ends counted. CDR3 in amino acids: CATPQVGGGASQPQHF.

This clone was observed a few times. The chain is built from TRBV27 and TRBJ1-4; D ambiguous. Trimming took off 6 bases at V and 5 bases at J, with 7 bases between the two ends. CDR1 and CDR2 (germline): MNHEY, SMNVEV (reference sequence). This CDR3 is built from 12 residues. The CDR3 reads CASRRTNEKLFF. The CDR3 DNA is TGTGCCAGCAGACGGACGAATGAAAAACTGTTTTTT.

The V and J genes are TRBV2 and TRBJ1-2; D unclear. Germline CDR1 is SNHLY and CDR2 is FYNNEI. The length of the CDR3 is 15 residues. V lost 4 bases and J 0 bases, leaving 12 bases between the germline ends. The CDR3 spells CASSVGSRANYGYTF. In nucleotides, the CDR3 is TGTGCCAGCAGTGTCGGGTCCCGAGCTAACTATGGCTACACCTTC.

This sequence joins TRBV7-2 and TRBJ2-5; D is ambiguous. The J call is uncertain, as TRBJ2-7 better fits the DNA end. Germline CDR1 and CDR2: SGHTA and FQGNSA. This CDR3 region has 13 residues. CDR3 loop: CASTTSGRAEQYF. The CDR3 coding sequence is TGTGCCAGCACCACAAGTGGTAGGGCCGAGCAGTACTTC.

The V gene is TRBV2, the J gene TRBJ1-1, with D possibly TRBD1 on 6 matching bases. V shed 6 bases and J shed 5 bases, with 13 bases lying between them. The CDR3 covers 13 residues. Looked up from germline, CDR1 is SNHLY and CDR2 is FYNNEI. CDR3 residues: CASRDTGLTEAFF. CDR3 bases: TGTGCCAGCAGAGACACAGGGTTAACTGAAGCTTTCTTT.

This clone came up once. The chain is built from TRBV7-7 and TRBJ2-5; 7 bases agree with TRBD2. Looked up from germline, CDR1 is SSHAT and CDR2 is FNYEAQ (reference sequence). This CDR3 contains 17 residues. The ends lost 5 bases at V and 4 bases at J; junction bases unmatched: 16. CDR3 sequence (DNA): TGTGCCAGCAGCCGTGGCCGGGCGGCGGCGGGAGTAGAGACCCAGTACTTC. It encodes CASSRGRAAAGVETQYF.

This clone occurred once. The chain carries TRBV7-9 and TRBJ2-1; the match to TRBD1 covers 12 bases. The CDR3 has 15 residues. The ends lost 5 bases at V and 8 bases at J; junction bases unmatched: 7. CDR1 SEHNR and CDR2 FQNEAQ come from the germline V gene (reference sequence). CDR3 loop: CASSKGTGGEDEQFF. CDR3 nucleotide sequence: TGTGCCAGCAGCAAAGGGACAGGGGGCGAAGATGAGCAGTTCTTC.

This clone was seen once. This chain links TRBV6-5 with TRBJ1-2; TRBD1 agrees at 7 bases. Per germline, CDR1 MNHEY and CDR2 SVGAGI. The V and J ends lost 5 bases and 9 bases, in that order; junction bases with no gene match: 6. CDR3 length: 12 residues. CDR3: CASSALQGRYTF. The CDR3 nucleotides read TGTGCCAGCAGTGCCTTACAGGGGCGCTACACCTTC.

V usage is TRBV7-9 and J usage is TRBJ1-2; 9 bases are a match to TRBD1. The CDR3 totals 15 residues. CDR1 and CDR2 from the germline V gene are SEHNR and FQNEAQ (reference sequence). Germline trimming cut 5 bases from V and 7 bases from J; bases unmatched to any gene: 11. In DNA, the CDR3 is TGTGCCAGCAGCCTCCTACAGGGGGCAGAAGGTGGCTACACCTTC. Translation gives CASSLLQGAEGGYTF.

V usage is TRBV30 and J usage is TRBJ2-7; no reliable D call. Looked up from germline, CDR1 is GTSNPN and CDR2 is SVGIG (reference sequence). V shed 2 bases and J shed 6 bases, with 11 bases lying between them. The length of the CDR3 is 12 residues. The CDR3 nucleotides read TGTGCCTGGAGTATGTCAGTGTCCGAGCAGTACTTC. Amino acids: CAWSMSVSEQYF.

This rearrangement joins TRBV7-8 to TRBJ2-5, with 11 nucleotides matching TRBD2. V lost 6 bases to trimming and J lost 4 bases; unmatched junction nucleotides: 10. The V gene's germline CDR1 is SGHVS and CDR2 FQNEAQ. The CDR3 contains 16 residues. CDR3 DNA: TGTGCCAGCAGTATAATAGCGGGAGGGGGACGAGAGACCCAGTACTTC. It specifies CASSIIAGGGRETQYF.

The V gene is TRBV5-1, the J gene TRBJ2-3; TRBD1 matches 7 bases. Trimming cost V 0 bases and J 4 bases; bases outside gene matches: 2. Germline CDR1 SGHRS, CDR2 YFSETQ. This CDR3 is 14 amino acids long. The CDR3 region is CASSLGGTADTQYF. DNA for the CDR3: TGCGCCAGCAGCTTGGGGGGGACAGCAGATACGCAGTATTTT.

This chain uses TRBV6-6 with TRBJ2-6; 7 nucleotides align to TRBD2. The trim removed 4 bases at V and 0 bases at J, leaving 0 bases unmatched. The CDR3 is 15 residues long. In germline, CDR1 is MNHNY, CDR2 SVGAGI (reference sequence). The CDR3 DNA sequence: TGTGCCAGCAGTTCGGGGGGCTCTGGGGCCAACGTCCTGACTTTC. Protein product: CASSSGGSGANVLTF.

V usage is TRBV7-9 and J usage is TRBJ2-7; tentatively, D is TRBD1 (6 bases). Germline CDR1 SEHNR, CDR2 FQNEAQ (reference sequence). V was cut by 5 bases and J by 1 base, with 15 bases left in between. This CDR3 has 15 residues. CDR3 sequence: CASSQGQPRSYEQYF. In DNA, the CDR3 is TGTGCCAGCAGCCAAGGACAGCCTCGGTCCTACGAGCAGTACTTC. The variable domain in full, with the rest retrieved from reference TRBV7-9 and TRBJ2-7, is DTGVSQNPRHKITKRGQNVTFRCDPISEHNRLYWYRQTLGQGPEFLTYFQNEAQLEKSRLLSDRFSAERPKGSFSTLEIQRTEQGDSAMYLCASSQGQPRSYEQYFGPGTRLTVT.

The chain has TRBV2 and TRBJ2-1, with 11 bases lining up with TRBD2. CDR1 SNHLY and CDR2 FYNNEI come from the germline V gene. The CDR3 sequence is 13 residues long. The V segment lost 8 bases and the J segment 6 bases; nucleotides outside the gene matches: 3. CDR3 sequence (DNA): TGTGCCAGCTTAGGACTAGCGGGCAATGAGCAGTTCTTC. Translating it yields CASLGLAGNEQFF.